The rows below give T cell receptor beta chains drawn from one sample of a study of control samples from healthy donors and cancer patients. TCRdb keeps only in-frame clones here, not all; method: immunoSEQ multiplex PCR. Of about 100,000 clones listed, around four fifths are singletons. Sequencing was performed on blood. These receptors all stem from a man between 18 and 35 years old in good health. CDR3s include the opening cysteine and the closing phenylalanine or tryptophan. The order of the fields is V gene, D gene, J gene, clone size, CDR3 DNA, CDR3 protein. D genes are given only for firm matches. Only some rows state a clone size, as once, few, many or a class for expanded clones.

v_call: TRBV19
d_call: TRBD1
j_call: TRBJ1-4
clone_size: once
cdr3_nt: TGTGCCAGTAGTTTCACAGGGGGACGAGGGTATGAAAAACTGTTTTTT
cdr3_aa: CASSFTGGRGYEKLFF

v_call: TRBV7-2
d_call: .
j_call: TRBJ2-5
clone_size: .
cdr3_nt: TGTGCCAGCAGCTTAGGGCAGCCGGCGGGGACCCAGTACTTC
cdr3_aa: CASSLGQPAGTQYF

v_call: TRBV6-2/TRBV6-3
d_call: TRBD1
j_call: TRBJ2-7
clone_size: .
cdr3_nt: TGTGCCAGCAGTTACTCGTCGGAGACAGGGGGCCTTTACGAGCAGTACTTC
cdr3_aa: CASSYSSETGGLYEQYF

v_call: TRBV7-2
d_call: .
j_call: TRBJ2-7
clone_size: .
cdr3_nt: TGTGCCAGCAGCCTGGACATCTACGAGCAGTACTTC
cdr3_aa: CASSLDIYEQYF

v_call: TRBV19
d_call: .
j_call: TRBJ1-5
clone_size: .
cdr3_nt: TGTGCCAGTAGTTTCTCCGGAGGCCGACCCAATCAGCCCCAGCATTTT
cdr3_aa: CASSFSGGRPNQPQHF

v_call: TRBV4-3
d_call: .
j_call: TRBJ2-3
clone_size: .
cdr3_nt: TGCGCCAGCAGCCAAGATAGATGGCAGCCGGATCATACGCAGTATTTT
cdr3_aa: CASSQDRWQPDHTQYF

v_call: TRBV6-6
d_call: .
j_call: TRBJ2-3
clone_size: .
cdr3_nt: TGTGCCAGCAGACAGATAGGGAGGACAGATACGCAGTATTTT
cdr3_aa: CASRQIGRTDTQYF

v_call: TRBV28
d_call: .
j_call: TRBJ1-5
clone_size: .
cdr3_nt: TGTGCCAGCAGTAAAAAGGTATTACGCAATCAGCCCCAGCATTTT
cdr3_aa: CASSKKVLRNQPQHF

v_call: TRBV20-1
d_call: .
j_call: TRBJ2-7
clone_size: once
cdr3_nt: TGCAGTGCTAGTGCGGGGTTTCTACACGAGCAGTACTTC
cdr3_aa: CSASAGFLHEQYF

v_call: TRBV7-2
d_call: TRBD1
j_call: TRBJ1-4
clone_size: .
cdr3_nt: TGTGCCAGCAGCAGGGGACAGGGGGCGCCTAATGAAAAACTGTTTTTT
cdr3_aa: CASSRGQGAPNEKLFF

v_call: TRBV19
d_call: .
j_call: TRBJ2-4
clone_size: .
cdr3_nt: TGTGCCAGTACTGAATACAGTCCCCTAGCCAAAAACATTCAGTACTTC
cdr3_aa: CASTEYSPLAKNIQYF

v_call: TRBV12-3/TRBV12-4
d_call: .
j_call: TRBJ2-7
clone_size: .
cdr3_nt: TGTGCCAGCAGTTTTAAAGGGGATCACGAGCAGTACTTC
cdr3_aa: CASSFKGDHEQYF

v_call: TRBV28
d_call: TRBD1
j_call: TRBJ2-7
clone_size: .
cdr3_nt: TGTGCCAGCAGTTTAGATGGGACAGGGGGCTACGAGCAGTACTTC
cdr3_aa: CASSLDGTGGYEQYF

v_call: TRBV29-1
d_call: .
j_call: TRBJ1-5
clone_size: .
cdr3_nt: TGCAGCGCCCGAGTGGACTACAATCAGCCCCAGCATTTT
cdr3_aa: CSARVDYNQPQHF

v_call: TRBV3-1/TRBV3-2
d_call: TRBD2
j_call: TRBJ2-1
clone_size: .
cdr3_nt: TGTGCCAGCAGCCATTTGGGGACTAGCCTTGTCAATGAGCAGTTCTTC
cdr3_aa: CASSHLGTSLVNEQFF

v_call: TRBV6-6
d_call: .
j_call: TRBJ1-1
clone_size: .
cdr3_nt: TGTGCCAGCATCTCGCAGGGGAACACTGAAGCTTTCTTT
cdr3_aa: CASISQGNTEAFF

v_call: TRBV24-1
d_call: TRBD1
j_call: TRBJ1-2
clone_size: .
cdr3_nt: TGTGCCACCAGTGATGGAGATCAGACAGGGTTCGCTGGCTACACCTTC
cdr3_aa: CATSDGDQTGFAGYTF

v_call: TRBV7-9
d_call: .
j_call: TRBJ1-2
clone_size: few
cdr3_nt: TGTGCCAGCAGCTTAGCCGTTGGGTATGGCTACACCTTC
cdr3_aa: CASSLAVGYGYTF

v_call: TRBV25-1
d_call: .
j_call: TRBJ2-3
clone_size: .
cdr3_nt: TGTGCCAGCAGTTTCCGGACGGGAAGCACAGATACGCAGTATTTT
cdr3_aa: CASSFRTGSTDTQYF

v_call: TRBV5-5
d_call: .
j_call: TRBJ2-1
clone_size: .
cdr3_nt: TGTGCCAGCAGCTCACGGGACAACTCCTACAATGAGCAGTTCTTC
cdr3_aa: CASSSRDNSYNEQFF

v_call: TRBV5-1
d_call: .
j_call: TRBJ1-1
clone_size: .
cdr3_nt: TGCGCCAGCAGCTTGGCTCTAGGGGGCACTGAAGCTTTCTTT
cdr3_aa: CASSLALGGTEAFF

v_call: TRBV6-5
d_call: .
j_call: TRBJ2-5
clone_size: .
cdr3_nt: TGTGCCAGCAGTTACTCGGCGTTGGAGACCCAGTACTTC
cdr3_aa: CASSYSALETQYF

v_call: TRBV14
d_call: TRBD1
j_call: TRBJ2-4
clone_size: .
cdr3_nt: TGTGCCAGCAGCTTTCGGACAGGGGCCGGCGGCATTCAGTACTTC
cdr3_aa: CASSFRTGAGGIQYF

v_call: TRBV28
d_call: .
j_call: TRBJ2-7
clone_size: .
cdr3_nt: TGTGCCAGCAGTTTGGGCAGGAGTACCTACGAGCAGTACTTC
cdr3_aa: CASSLGRSTYEQYF

v_call: TRBV6-5
d_call: .
j_call: TRBJ1-1
clone_size: once
cdr3_nt: TGTGCCAGCAGTTACTCGTCAGGAGGCACTGAAGCTTTCTTT
cdr3_aa: CASSYSSGGTEAFF

v_call: TRBV5-4
d_call: .
j_call: TRBJ1-3
clone_size: .
cdr3_nt: TGTGCCAGCAGCCCGTGGGGCACGGGAAACACCATATATTTT
cdr3_aa: CASSPWGTGNTIYF

v_call: TRBV6-1
d_call: TRBD1
j_call: TRBJ2-3
clone_size: .
cdr3_nt: TGTGCCAGCAGTGACACAGGGACAGTCTCCACAGATACGCAGTATTTT
cdr3_aa: CASSDTGTVSTDTQYF

v_call: TRBV7-9
d_call: TRBD2
j_call: TRBJ2-1
clone_size: .
cdr3_nt: TGTGCCAGCAGCTCATTAGCGGGGGGGAACAATGAGCAGTTCTTC
cdr3_aa: CASSSLAGGNNEQFF

v_call: TRBV2
d_call: .
j_call: TRBJ1-1
clone_size: once
cdr3_nt: TGTGCCAGCACTTCAGGGTACTCTGAAGCTTTCTTT
cdr3_aa: CASTSGYSEAFF

v_call: TRBV5-5
d_call: .
j_call: TRBJ2-5
clone_size: .
cdr3_nt: TGTGCCAGCAGCTTTGGGGTTAGAGAGACCCAGTACTTC
cdr3_aa: CASSFGVRETQYF

v_call: TRBV4-3
d_call: .
j_call: TRBJ1-3
clone_size: .
cdr3_nt: TGCGCCAGCAGCCAAGAAAGGGGATGGACTGGAAACACCATATATTTT
cdr3_aa: CASSQERGWTGNTIYF

v_call: TRBV7-7
d_call: TRBD1
j_call: TRBJ2-5
clone_size: .
cdr3_nt: TGTGCTAGCAGCTTACAGGGGTCGGGAGAGACCCAGTACTTC
cdr3_aa: CASSLQGSGETQYF

v_call: TRBV5-4
d_call: TRBD1
j_call: TRBJ2-3
clone_size: .
cdr3_nt: TGTGCCAGCAGAGGGGGCGAGACAGATACGCAGTATTTT
cdr3_aa: CASRGGETDTQYF

v_call: TRBV25-1
d_call: TRBD1
j_call: TRBJ1-6
clone_size: few
cdr3_nt: TGTGCCAGCAGTGAAGGTACAGGGGGGAATTCACCCCTCCACTTT
cdr3_aa: CASSEGTGGNSPLHF

v_call: TRBV11-3
d_call: TRBD2
j_call: TRBJ2-2
clone_size: .
cdr3_nt: TGTGCCAGCAGTTACTACGGGGGGGTGAACACCGGGGAGCTGCTTTTT
cdr3_aa: CASSYYGGVNTGELLF

v_call: TRBV6-5
d_call: TRBD1
j_call: TRBJ2-7
clone_size: .
cdr3_nt: TGTGCCAGCAGTTACGGGACAGGGGGCGAGCAGTACTTC
cdr3_aa: CASSYGTGGEQYF

v_call: TRBV11-2
d_call: .
j_call: TRBJ1-4
clone_size: .
cdr3_nt: TGTGCCAGCAGCCTCAACAGGGTAGGGGAAAAACTGTTTTTT
cdr3_aa: CASSLNRVGEKLFF

v_call: TRBV4-2
d_call: .
j_call: TRBJ1-2
clone_size: .
cdr3_nt: TGTGCCAGCAGCCAAGATGGGGCAGACGGCTACACCTTC
cdr3_aa: CASSQDGADGYTF

v_call: TRBV5-6
d_call: .
j_call: TRBJ1-1
clone_size: few
cdr3_nt: TGTGCCAGCAGCTCCGGGACTCAGGTTGTGAACACTGAAGCTTTCTTT
cdr3_aa: CASSSGTQVVNTEAFF

v_call: TRBV6-6
d_call: .
j_call: TRBJ1-6
clone_size: .
cdr3_nt: TGTGCCAGCAGTCTGGGGGGTTCGGGTGGGTTGTATTCACCCCTCCACTTT
cdr3_aa: CASSLGGSGGLYSPLHF

v_call: TRBV15
d_call: .
j_call: TRBJ1-4
clone_size: few
cdr3_nt: TGTGCCACCAGCAGAGAACGGGGTAATGAAAAACTGTTTTTT
cdr3_aa: CATSRERGNEKLFF